These 30 T cell receptor beta chains came from one sample sequenced in a study of blood T cell repertoires in COVID-19. Generated by immunoSEQ multiplex PCR, the TCRdb table keeps only in-frame clones and is missing some. The repertoire holds roughly 200,000 clones, with around 87% as singletons. Specimen: peripheral blood. Receptors were obtained from a man aged 60-69 years with acute or convalescent COVID-19.

V gene TRBV2 combines with J gene TRBJ1-2, with D perhaps matching TRBD1 (5 bases). CDR3 length: 14 residues. The germline V gene encodes CDR1 SNHLY and CDR2 FYNNEI. Trimming left V 6 bases short and J 1 base short, with 12 bases between. This CDR3 reads CASRIGGNNYGYTF. For the CDR3, the DNA is TGTGCCAGCAGAATTGGGGGGAATAACTATGGCTACACCTTC.

The chain couples TRBV7-9 to TRBJ1-5; a possible D gene is TRBD1 (6 bases). Deletions cut 5 bases from V and 5 bases from J, with 16 bases between. CDR1 and CDR2 from the germline V gene are SEHNR and FQNEAQ (reference sequence). The CDR3 sequence is 15 residues long. CDR3 nucleotides: TGTGCCAGCAGCGAACTCCGGGACAACGATCAGCCCCAGCATTTT. Translating it yields CASSELRDNDQPQHF.

This clone was counted a few times. V and J are TRBV28 and TRBJ2-7, with 7 nucleotides matching TRBD1. V shed 4 bases and J 0 bases; nucleotides not matched to a gene: 12. The length of the CDR3 is 17 residues. Looked up from germline, CDR1 is MDHEN and CDR2 is SYDVKM. Written as DNA, the CDR3 is TGTGCCAGCAGTTCCCCCCAGGGACAGCTGAGCTCCTACGAGCAGTACTTC. It codes for CASSSPQGQLSSYEQYF.

CDR3 sequence reads: CATTLGGTGNTIYF. CDR3 coding DNA: TGTGCCACCACCCTTGGGGGGACTGGAAACACCATATATTTT. The genes are TRBV15 and TRBJ1-3, with D tentatively TRBD1 (5 bases). This CDR3 is built from 14 residues. V was pared by 7 bases and J by 2 bases, with 12 bases between. Germline V gene data show CDR1 as LNHNV and CDR2 as YYDKDF (reference sequence).

For the CDR3, the DNA is TGTGCCAGCAGCCCCCGCGGGAGCGGGGGGGCGACCGAGCAGTACTTC. It is translated as CASSPRGSGGATEQYF. The chain uses TRBV9 and TRBJ2-7; 10 nucleotides match TRBD2. Germline loops: CDR1 SGDLS, CDR2 YYNGEE. V shed 4 bases and J 6 bases; nucleotides not matched to a gene: 13. The CDR3 loop spans 16 amino acids. Together with reference TRBV9 and TRBJ2-7, the CDR3 gives the full variable domain: DSGVTQTPKHLITATGQRVTLRCSPRSGDLSVYWYQQSLDQGLQFLIQYYNGEERAKGNILERFSAQQFPDLHSELNLSSLELGDSALYFCASSPRGSGGATEQYFGPGTRLTVT.

V is TRBV5-1 and J is TRBJ1-4; 8 positions match TRBD1. Germline V gene lookup returns CDR1 SGHRS and CDR2 YFSETQ. This CDR3 comprises 14 residues. Trimming took 0 bases from V and 8 from J; bases not matched to a gene: 3. The CDR3 DNA reads as TGCGCCAGCAGCTTGGGGGGACAGGTCGAAAAACTGTTTTTT. Translated: CASSLGGQVEKLFF.

This rearrangement joins TRBV2 to TRBJ2-7; 8 bases agree with TRBD2. CDR1 is SNHLY, CDR2 FYNNEI, per germline. The CDR3 has 15 amino acids. Trimming cost V 3 bases and J 2 bases; bases outside gene matches: 6. CDR3 residues: CASSDRGGRTYEQYF. CDR3 nucleotides: TGTGCCAGCAGTGATCGCGGGGGGAGGACCTACGAGCAGTACTTC.

The chain carries TRBV7-9 and TRBJ1-2; possible D gene TRBD1, 5 bases. Looked up from germline, CDR1 is SEHNR and CDR2 is FQNEAQ (reference sequence). This CDR3 spans 14 amino acids. Trimming took off 4 bases at V and 1 base at J, with 10 bases between the two ends. The CDR3 sequence is CASSSSGGNYGYTF. Written as DNA, the CDR3 is TGTGCCAGCAGCTCGTCGGGGGGTAACTATGGCTACACCTTC. The variable domain in full, with the rest retrieved from reference TRBV7-9 and TRBJ1-2, is DTGVSQNPRHKITKRGQNVTFRCDPISEHNRLYWYRQTLGQGPEFLTYFQNEAQLEKSRLLSDRFSAERPKGSFSTLEIQRTEQGDSAMYLCASSSSGGNYGYTFGSGTRLTVV.

The CDR3 spells CATHGRVGTEAFF. The CDR3, as DNA: TGTGCCACCCATGGCAGGGTTGGGACTGAAGCTTTCTTT. V is TRBV24-1 and J is TRBJ1-1; a possible D gene is TRBD1 (5 bases). CDR3 length: 13 amino acids. CDR1 is KGHDR and CDR2 is SFDVKD in the germline V gene. The V gene lost 9 bases and the J gene lost 5 bases, with 15 bases spanning the gap.

The chain combines TRBV24-1 with TRBJ1-6; D possibly corresponds to TRBD1 (6 bases). Trimming cost V 4 bases and J 0 bases, with 18 bases left between them. CDR1 KGHDR and CDR2 SFDVKD come from the germline V gene. This CDR3 contains 19 residues. This CDR3 reads CATSEGTSRPSSYNSPLHF. The CDR3 coding sequence is TGTGCCACCAGTGAAGGGACAAGCCGACCGAGCTCCTATAATTCACCCCTCCACTTT.

The V gene is TRBV7-3, the J gene TRBJ1-1, with 9 bases identical to TRBD1. This CDR3 is built from 19 residues. The ends lost 4 bases at V and 0 bases at J; junction bases unmatched: 15. From germline, CDR1 is SGHTA and CDR2 FQGTGA. This chain's CDR3 is CASSSNRGRHPHMNTEAFF. CDR3 sequence (DNA): TGTGCCAGCAGCTCTAACAGGGGGCGTCATCCCCACATGAACACTGAAGCTTTCTTT.

In its sample, this clone was seen once. The chain links TRBV6-5 to TRBJ1-6; weak D call: TRBD1 (5 bases). The germline CDR1 and CDR2 sequences are MNHEY and SVGAGI. This CDR3 region has 14 residues. V dropped 4 bases and J dropped 2 bases, with 6 bases sitting between them. The CDR3 DNA reads as TGTGCCAGCAGTTCGACAGCCTATAATTCACCCCTCCACTTT. Amino acids: CASSSTAYNSPLHF.

The chain recombines TRBV11-2 with TRBJ2-5, with D perhaps TRBD1 (6 bases). This CDR3 region has 14 residues. Germline CDR1 is SGHAT and CDR2 is FQNNGV. The V and J ends lost 2 bases and 7 bases respectively, with 14 bases between them. The CDR3 DNA reads as TGTGCCAGCAGCTTACTGGCCTCGACAGGGACCCAGTACTTC. Its protein product is CASSLLASTGTQYF. The whole variable domain, remainder taken from reference TRBV11-2 and TRBJ2-5, is EAGVAQSPRYKIIEKRQSVAFWCNPISGHATLYWYQQILGQGPKLLIQFQNNGVVDDSQLPKDRFSAERLKGVDSTLKIQPAKLEDSAVYLCASSLLASTGTQYFGPGTRLLVL.

The chain employs TRBV11-2 and TRBJ2-7; TRBD1 agrees at 7 bases. J gave up 0 bases and V 3 bases, and 5 bases lay outside the gene matches. Germline V lookup: CDR1 SGHAT, CDR2 FQNNGV. This CDR3 is 15 amino acids long. This CDR3 is CASSFPRTGSYEQYF. In DNA form, the CDR3 reads TGTGCCAGCAGCTTCCCAAGGACAGGCTCCTACGAGCAGTACTTC.

This chain links TRBV10-3 with TRBJ1-2; perhaps TRBD1 as D (5 bases). Germline V gene data show CDR1 as ENHRY and CDR2 as SYGVKD. The V end lost 2 bases, the J end lost 5 bases, and 6 bases lay between the germline ends. This CDR3 contains 12 residues. The CDR3 loop is CAISEGTYGYTF. CDR3 DNA: TGTGCCATCAGTGAGGGGACTTATGGCTACACCTTC.

The V call is TRBV28, the J call TRBJ2-7; 9 bases are a match to TRBD2. The CDR3 totals 17 residues. Trimming cost V 4 bases and J 3 bases; bases outside gene matches: 13. CDR1 is MDHEN and CDR2 is SYDVKM in the germline V gene. Written as DNA, the CDR3 is TGTGCCAGCAGTTCGAACGACTACCGAGCGGGGGGCTACGAGCAGTACTTC. The encoded protein is CASSSNDYRAGGYEQYF.

The chain joins TRBV10-3 to TRBJ1-3; 9 bases map to TRBD1. Trimming removed 5 bases from V and 0 bases from J; junction bases left unmatched: 8. Germline assignment: CDR1 ENHRY and CDR2 SYGVKD. The CDR3 contains 17 residues. The CDR3 bases are TGTGCCATCAGTCCCGGGACAGGGACCTTCTCTGGAAACACCATATATTTT. Its translation: CAISPGTGTFSGNTIYF.

This clone turned up a few times. The chain links TRBV5-4 to TRBJ2-7; maybe TRBD2 (5 bases). CDR3 length: 15 amino acids. Trimming shortened V by 3 bases and J by 6 bases, and 19 bases separated the two germline ends. Germline-derived CDR1 and CDR2 are SGHNT and YYREEE (reference sequence). CDR3 residues: CASSSRTPRPSEQYF. In nucleotides, the CDR3 is TGTGCCAGCAGCTCCCGGACTCCACGGCCCTCCGAGCAGTACTTC. The variable domain in full, with the rest retrieved from reference TRBV5-4 and TRBJ2-7, is ETGVTQSPTHLIKTRGQQVTLRCSSQSGHNTVSWYQQALGQGPQFIFQYYREEENGRGNFPPRFSGLQFPNYSSELNVNALELDDSALYLCASSSRTPRPSEQYFGPGTRLTVT.

Written as DNA, the CDR3 is TGTGCCAGCAGTCCGTACCAAGAGACCCAGTACTTC. This encodes CASSPYQETQYF. V and J are TRBV12-3 or TRBV12-4 and TRBJ2-5; D remains ambiguous. This CDR3 contains 12 residues. V lost 5 bases, J lost 0 bases, and 4 bases lay in between.

This sequence joins TRBV5-1 and TRBJ2-1; the D gene is possibly TRBD2 (6 bases). V lost 3 bases, J lost 5 bases, and 15 bases lay in between. The germline gives CDR1 SGHRS, CDR2 YFSETQ. CDR3 size: 15 residues. This CDR3 reads CASSSDRGFHNEQFF. In nucleotides, the CDR3 is TGCGCCAGCAGCTCAGATCGGGGGTTCCACAATGAGCAGTTCTTC.

V gene TRBV7-3 combines with J gene TRBJ2-3; 8 nucleotides match TRBD1. The CDR3 has 15 residues. Germline lookup yields CDR1 SGHTA and CDR2 FQGTGA. The junction had 1 base not matched to a gene; V was cut back by 1 base and J by 1 base. The CDR3 DNA is TGTGCCAGCAGCTTAAGGGGACAGGGCACAGATACGCAGTATTTT. Protein: CASSLRGQGTDTQYF.

V is TRBV4-2 and J is TRBJ1-6, with 10 bases lining up with TRBD1. Germline values: CDR1 LGHNA, CDR2 YNFKEQ. J gave up 0 bases and V 5 bases, and 10 bases lay outside the gene matches. The CDR3 runs to 19 residues. CDR3 in amino acids: CASSSPGQGSSSYNSPLHF. The CDR3 DNA reads as TGTGCCAGCAGCAGCCCGGGACAGGGGTCGAGCTCCTATAATTCACCCCTCCACTTT.

The rearrangement links TRBV18 to TRBJ2-3; maybe TRBD2 (6 bases). The ends were cut back, 8 bases at V and 4 bases at J, with 10 bases in the middle. CDR1 KGHSH and CDR2 LQKENI come from the germline V gene. The CDR3 runs to 12 residues. The CDR3 region has the DNA TGTGCCAGCGCGAGGGAGGCAGATACGCAGTATTTT. Translated, it gives CASAREADTQYF. Full variable domain (rest looked up from reference TRBV18 and TRBJ2-3): NAGVMQNPRHLVRRRGQEARLRCSPMKGHSHVYWYRQLPEEGLKFMVYLQKENIIDESGMPKERFSAEFPKEGPSILRIQQVVRGDSAAYFCASAREADTQYFGPGTRLTVL.

V gene TRBV5-4 combines with J gene TRBJ1-3; TRBD1 might be the D (5 bases). The germline V and J ends were trimmed by 4 bases and 0 bases, with 14 bases remaining between them. The germline V gene has CDR1 SGHNT and CDR2 YYREEE (reference sequence). This CDR3 is built from 16 residues. Here the CDR3 reads CASSRGRETSGNTIYF. CDR3 in DNA: TGTGCCAGCAGCAGGGGCCGGGAGACCTCTGGAAACACCATATATTTT.

The chain uses TRBV28 and TRBJ2-3; D unresolved. Germline CDR1 and CDR2: MDHEN and SYDVKM. V was trimmed by 2 bases and J by 7 bases, leaving 13 bases between them. The CDR3 has 14 amino acids. CDR3 sequence reads: CASSLASAPNTQYF. The CDR3 DNA reads as TGTGCCAGCAGTTTAGCGAGCGCCCCGAATACGCAGTATTTT.

The rearrangement joins TRBV18 to TRBJ2-3, with D maybe TRBD2 (6 bases). Trimming cost V 0 bases and J 4 bases, with 23 bases left between them. Germline values: CDR1 KGHSH, CDR2 LQKENI. The CDR3 is 19 residues long. CDR3 sequence reads: CASSPPRRGSQTRPDTQYF. The DNA for the CDR3 is TGTGCCAGCTCACCACCCCGGCGGGGCTCTCAAACACGCCCAGATACGCAGTATTTT. The full variable domain, with the rest looked up from reference TRBV18 and TRBJ2-3, is NAGVMQNPRHLVRRRGQEARLRCSPMKGHSHVYWYRQLPEEGLKFMVYLQKENIIDESGMPKERFSAEFPKEGPSILRIQQVVRGDSAAYFCASSPPRRGSQTRPDTQYFGPGTRLTVL.

V usage is TRBV10-2 and J usage is TRBJ1-5; D call uncertain. The CDR3 spans 15 residues. V was clipped by 5 bases and J by 0 bases, with 11 bases between them. Germline CDR1 and CDR2: WSHSY and SAAADI. CDR3: CASSPDRSSNQPQHF. CDR3 bases: TGCGCCAGCAGTCCAGATAGGAGTAGCAATCAGCCCCAGCATTTT.

The genes are TRBV15 and TRBJ2-7; D is perhaps TRBD2 (5 bases). V dropped 0 bases and J dropped 6 bases, with 9 bases sitting between them. Germline loops: CDR1 LNHNV, CDR2 YYDKDF (reference sequence). CDR3 length equals 13 residues. The CDR3 reads CATSRDRTFEQYF. CDR3 DNA sequence: TGTGCCACCAGCAGAGATCGGACTTTCGAGCAGTACTTC.

J is TRBJ2-7 and V is TRBV3-1 (or the pseudogene TRBV3-2), with a tentative D call TRBD1 (6 bases). With 1 base removed from V and 6 bases from J, the gap between germline ends came to 7 bases. The CDR3 length is 12 residues. Per the germline V gene, CDR1 is LGHDT and CDR2 is YNNKEL (reference sequence). The CDR3 sequence is CASSQVGAEQYF. The CDR3 DNA reads TGTGCCAGCAGCCAAGTGGGGGCCGAGCAGTACTTC.

This chain connects TRBV6-1 to TRBJ1-2; TRBD1 matches at 8 bases. With 4 bases clipped from V and 5 bases from J, the junction kept 12 bases outside the gene matches. The germline CDR1 and CDR2 sequences are MNHNS and SASEGT. The CDR3 sequence is 16 residues long. The CDR3 region is CASSADRGSARYGYTF. CDR3 in DNA: TGTGCCAGCAGTGCCGACAGGGGATCCGCAAGATATGGCTACACCTTC.